This T cell receptor beta chain is from a study of blood T cell repertoires in COVID-19. Across the whole study: COVID-19 samples, acute and convalescent, were from the United States, Italy and Spain. In each case, the material was cDNA or gDNA derived from T cells, B-cell-depleted T cells, or PBMCs.

The CDR3 has 13 amino acids. The germline V gene has CDR1 SGHRS and CDR2 YFSETQ. Trimming shortened V by 4 bases and J by 4 bases, and 9 bases separated the two germline ends. Per the original data handling: Amplification with reference gene primers provided the estimates of nucleated cell counts. Some clones are missing from TCRdb's copy, which holds only in-frame ones; the method was immunoSEQ multiplex PCR. V and J calls and clone size are those listed in that table; D and trimming were worked out from the DNA. The sample includes fewer than 75,000 clones, about 88% of them seen just once. The sample consisted of peripheral blood. V and J are TRBV5-1 and TRBJ2-1, with D perhaps TRBD1 (6 bases). The sequence was collected from a man in his 70s with acute or convalescent COVID-19. The CDR3 DNA is TGCGCCAGCAGCCGACAGGATTACAATGAGCAGTTCTTC. This codes for CASSRQDYNEQFF.